This paragraph covers one TCR beta chain sequence. CDR1 and CDR2 (germline): MNHEY, SVGAGI. Germline trimming cut 6 bases from V and 3 bases from J; bases unmatched to any gene: 1. The CDR3 totals 14 residues. The protocol was immunoSEQ multiplex PCR, while the TCRdb copy is restricted to in-frame clones and leaves out a portion. This table has 50,000 or so clones, approximately 90% appearing once. The data originate from a study of OX40 agonist ivuxolimab in advanced cancers. The receptor was isolated from an adult with an advanced solid tumor such as melanoma, head and neck, liver or kidney cancer. Source: CD4+ or CD8+ T cells sorted from blood, taken in a trial of the OX40 agonist ivuxolimab. This chain connects TRBV6-5 to TRBJ2-7, with 14 bases lining up with TRBD2. CDR3 bases: TGTGCCAGCAGGGGGACTAGCGGGAGCTACGAGCAGTACTTC. Encoded protein: CASRGTSGSYEQYF.